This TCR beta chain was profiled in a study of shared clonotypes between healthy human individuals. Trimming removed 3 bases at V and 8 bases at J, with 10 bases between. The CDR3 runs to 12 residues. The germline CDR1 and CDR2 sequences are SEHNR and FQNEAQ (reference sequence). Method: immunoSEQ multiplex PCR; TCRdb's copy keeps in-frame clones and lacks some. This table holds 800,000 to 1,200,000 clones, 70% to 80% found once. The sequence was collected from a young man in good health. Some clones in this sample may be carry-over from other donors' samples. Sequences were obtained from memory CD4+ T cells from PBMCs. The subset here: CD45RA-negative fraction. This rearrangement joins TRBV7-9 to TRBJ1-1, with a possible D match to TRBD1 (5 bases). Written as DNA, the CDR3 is TGTGCCAGCAGCTTTACGGGGCCGGAAGCTTTCTTT. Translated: CASSFTGPEAFF.